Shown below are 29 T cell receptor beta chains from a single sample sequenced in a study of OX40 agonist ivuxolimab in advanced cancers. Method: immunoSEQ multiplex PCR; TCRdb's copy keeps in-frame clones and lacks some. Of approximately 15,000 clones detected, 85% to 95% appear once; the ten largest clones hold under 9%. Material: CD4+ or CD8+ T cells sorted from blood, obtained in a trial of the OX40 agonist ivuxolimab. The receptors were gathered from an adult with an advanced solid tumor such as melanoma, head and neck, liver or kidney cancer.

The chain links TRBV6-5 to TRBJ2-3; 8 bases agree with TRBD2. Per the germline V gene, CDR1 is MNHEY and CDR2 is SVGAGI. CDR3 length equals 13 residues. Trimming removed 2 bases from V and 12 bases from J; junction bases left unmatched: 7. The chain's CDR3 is CASSYQSGGRQYF. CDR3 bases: TGTGCCAGCAGTTACCAGAGCGGGGGCCGTCAGTATTTT.

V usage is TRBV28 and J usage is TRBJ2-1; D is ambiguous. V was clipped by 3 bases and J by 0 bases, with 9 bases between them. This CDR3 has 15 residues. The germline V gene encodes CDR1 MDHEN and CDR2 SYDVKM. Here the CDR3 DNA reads TGTGCCAGCAGTTTGGGGATTAGCTCCTACAATGAGCAGTTCTTC. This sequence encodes CASSLGISSYNEQFF.

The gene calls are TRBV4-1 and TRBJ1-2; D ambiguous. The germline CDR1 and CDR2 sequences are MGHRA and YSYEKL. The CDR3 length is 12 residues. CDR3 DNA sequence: TGCGTCATTACATCCGCAAACTATGGCTACACCTTC. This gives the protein CVITSANYGYTF.

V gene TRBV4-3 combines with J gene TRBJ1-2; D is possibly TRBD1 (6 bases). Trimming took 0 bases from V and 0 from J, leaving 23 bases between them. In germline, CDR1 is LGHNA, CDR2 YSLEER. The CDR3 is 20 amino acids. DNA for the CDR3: TGCGCCAGCAGCCAAGATTCGAGGGGGACGAATTTTATAACTAACTATGGCTACACCTTC. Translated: CASSQDSRGTNFITNYGYTF.

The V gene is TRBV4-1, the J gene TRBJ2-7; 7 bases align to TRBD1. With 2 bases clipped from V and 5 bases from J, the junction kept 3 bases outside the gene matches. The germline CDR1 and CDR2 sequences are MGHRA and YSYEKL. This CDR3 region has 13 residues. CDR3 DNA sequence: TGCGCCAGCAGCCAACCAACAGGGGACGAGCAGTACTTC. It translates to CASSQPTGDEQYF.

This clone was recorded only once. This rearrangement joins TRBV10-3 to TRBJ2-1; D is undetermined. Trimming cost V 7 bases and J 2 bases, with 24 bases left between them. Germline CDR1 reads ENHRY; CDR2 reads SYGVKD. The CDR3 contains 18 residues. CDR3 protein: CAIIPRQDKTPTYNEQFF. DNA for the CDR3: TGTGCCATCATCCCGAGACAAGACAAGACCCCAACCTACAATGAGCAGTTCTTC.

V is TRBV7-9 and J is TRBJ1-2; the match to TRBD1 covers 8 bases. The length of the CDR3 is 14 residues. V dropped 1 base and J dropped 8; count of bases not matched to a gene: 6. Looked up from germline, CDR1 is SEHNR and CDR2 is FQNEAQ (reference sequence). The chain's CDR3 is CASSLGAGGEGYTF. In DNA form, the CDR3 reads TGTGCCAGCAGCTTAGGTGCAGGGGGCGAGGGCTACACCTTC.

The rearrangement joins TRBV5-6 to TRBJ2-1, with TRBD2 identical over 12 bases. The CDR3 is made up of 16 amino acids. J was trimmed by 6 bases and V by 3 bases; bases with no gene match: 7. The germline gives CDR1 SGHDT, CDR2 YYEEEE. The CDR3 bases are TGTGCCAGCAGCTCCGGACTAGCGGGGACTACCAATGAGCAGTTCTTC. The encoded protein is CASSSGLAGTTNEQFF. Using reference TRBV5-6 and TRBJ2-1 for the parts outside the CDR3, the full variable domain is DAGVTQSPTHLIKTRGQQVTLRCSPKSGHDTVSWYQQALGQGPQFIFQYYEEEERQRGNFPDRFSGHQFPNYSSELNVNALLLGDSALYLCASSSGLAGTTNEQFFGPGTRLTVL.

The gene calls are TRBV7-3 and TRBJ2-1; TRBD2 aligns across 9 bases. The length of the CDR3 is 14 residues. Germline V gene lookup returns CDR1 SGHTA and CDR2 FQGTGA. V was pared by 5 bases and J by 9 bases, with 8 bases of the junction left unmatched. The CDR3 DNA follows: TGTGCCAGCAGCCCCCTAGCGGGGCCTAGTGAGCAGTTCTTC. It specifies CASSPLAGPSEQFF.

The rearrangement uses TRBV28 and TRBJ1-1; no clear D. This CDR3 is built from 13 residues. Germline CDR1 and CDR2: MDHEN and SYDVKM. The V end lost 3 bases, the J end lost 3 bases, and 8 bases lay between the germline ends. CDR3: CASSFGIHTEAFF. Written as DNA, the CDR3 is TGTGCCAGCAGTTTCGGCATTCACACTGAAGCTTTCTTT.

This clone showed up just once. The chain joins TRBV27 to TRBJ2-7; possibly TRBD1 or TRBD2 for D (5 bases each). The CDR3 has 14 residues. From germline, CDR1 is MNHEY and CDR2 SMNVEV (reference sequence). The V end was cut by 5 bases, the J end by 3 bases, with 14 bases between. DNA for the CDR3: TGTGCCAGCAGTACCACCGGGACCCTCTACGAGCAGTACTTC. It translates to CASSTTGTLYEQYF.

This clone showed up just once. The CDR3, as DNA: TGTGCCAGCAGTGTCGGGGGGGGGATCAACTATGGCTACACCTTC. Translated, it gives CASSVGGGINYGYTF. This chain joins TRBV6-1 and TRBJ1-2, with D possibly TRBD1 on 5 matching bases. Germline V gene data show CDR1 as MNHNS and CDR2 as SASEGT. The V and J ends lost 4 bases and 2 bases respectively, with 14 bases between them. CDR3 size: 15 residues.

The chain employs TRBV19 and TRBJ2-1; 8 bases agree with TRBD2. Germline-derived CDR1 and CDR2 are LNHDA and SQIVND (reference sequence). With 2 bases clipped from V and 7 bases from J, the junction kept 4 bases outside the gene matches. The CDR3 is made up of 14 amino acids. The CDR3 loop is CASSITSGPNEQFF. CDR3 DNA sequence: TGTGCCAGTAGTATAACTAGCGGACCAAATGAGCAGTTCTTC. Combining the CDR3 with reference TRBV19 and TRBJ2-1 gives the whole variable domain DGGITQSPKYLFRKEGQNVTLSCEQNLNHDAMYWYRQDPGQGLRLIYYSQIVNDFQKGDIAEGYSVSREKKESFPLTVTSAQKNPTAFYLCASSITSGPNEQFFGPGTRLTVL.

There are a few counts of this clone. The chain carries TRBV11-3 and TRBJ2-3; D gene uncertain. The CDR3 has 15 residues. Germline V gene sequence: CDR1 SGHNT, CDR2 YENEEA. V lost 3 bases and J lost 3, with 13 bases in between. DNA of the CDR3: TGTGCCAGCAGCTTCCTGTTTCACAGTACAGATACGCAGTATTTT. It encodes CASSFLFHSTDTQYF.

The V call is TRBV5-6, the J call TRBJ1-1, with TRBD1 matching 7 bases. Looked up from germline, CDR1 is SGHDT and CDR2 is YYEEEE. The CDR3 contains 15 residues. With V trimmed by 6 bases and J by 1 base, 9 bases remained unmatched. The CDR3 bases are TGTGCCAGCAACGGACAGAGGACAGGGAACACTGAAGCTTTCTTT. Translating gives CASNGQRTGNTEAFF.

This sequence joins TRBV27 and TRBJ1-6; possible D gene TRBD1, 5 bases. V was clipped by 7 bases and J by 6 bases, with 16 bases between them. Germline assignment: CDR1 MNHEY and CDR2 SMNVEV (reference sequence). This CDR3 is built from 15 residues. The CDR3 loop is CASTQEGLGNSPLHF. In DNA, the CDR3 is TGTGCCAGCACCCAGGAGGGGCTAGGTAATTCACCCCTCCACTTT.

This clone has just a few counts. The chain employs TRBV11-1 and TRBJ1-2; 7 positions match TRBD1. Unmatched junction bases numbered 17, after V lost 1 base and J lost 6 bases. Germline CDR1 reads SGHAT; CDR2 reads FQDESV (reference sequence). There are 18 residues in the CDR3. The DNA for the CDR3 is TGTGCCAGCAGCTTAGTTTTCGGGCAGGGGGTCTTTGGTGATGGCTACACCTTC. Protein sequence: CASSLVFGQGVFGDGYTF.

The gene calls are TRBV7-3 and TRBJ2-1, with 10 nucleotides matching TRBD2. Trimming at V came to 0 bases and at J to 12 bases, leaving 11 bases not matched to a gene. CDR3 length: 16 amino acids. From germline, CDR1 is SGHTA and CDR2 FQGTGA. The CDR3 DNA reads TGTGCCAGCAGCTTAACCGGAGGGACTAGCGCTGGAACGCAGTTCTTC. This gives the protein CASSLTGGTSAGTQFF.

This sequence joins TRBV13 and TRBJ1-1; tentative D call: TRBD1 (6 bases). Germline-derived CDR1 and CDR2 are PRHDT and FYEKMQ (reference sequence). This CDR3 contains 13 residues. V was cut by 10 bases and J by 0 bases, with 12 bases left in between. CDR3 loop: CATSEGVNTEAFF. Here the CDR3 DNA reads TGTGCCACCTCCGAGGGGGTGAACACTGAAGCTTTCTTT.

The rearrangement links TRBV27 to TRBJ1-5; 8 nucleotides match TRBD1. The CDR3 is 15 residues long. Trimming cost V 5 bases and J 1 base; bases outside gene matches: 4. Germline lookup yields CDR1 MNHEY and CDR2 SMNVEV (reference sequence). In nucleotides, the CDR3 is TGTGCCAGCAGTCCAGGGGGCGCAAGCAATCAGCCCCAGCATTTT. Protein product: CASSPGGASNQPQHF.

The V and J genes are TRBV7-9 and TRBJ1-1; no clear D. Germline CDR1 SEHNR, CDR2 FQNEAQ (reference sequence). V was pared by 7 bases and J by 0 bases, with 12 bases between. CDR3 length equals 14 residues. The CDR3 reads CASNVGRVNTEAFF. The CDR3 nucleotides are TGTGCCAGCAACGTAGGACGGGTGAACACTGAAGCTTTCTTT. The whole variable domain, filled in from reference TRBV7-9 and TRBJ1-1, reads DTGVSQNPRHKITKRGQNVTFRCDPISEHNRLYWYRQTLGQGPEFLTYFQNEAQLEKSRLLSDRFSAERPKGSFSTLEIQRTEQGDSAMYLCASNVGRVNTEAFFGQGTRLTVV.

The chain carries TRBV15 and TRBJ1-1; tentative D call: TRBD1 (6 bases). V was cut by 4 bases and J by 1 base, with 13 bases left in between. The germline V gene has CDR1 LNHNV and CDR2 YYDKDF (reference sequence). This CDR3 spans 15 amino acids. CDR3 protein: CATSISGTQNTEAFF. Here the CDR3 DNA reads TGTGCCACCAGCATTTCCGGGACACAGAACACTGAAGCTTTCTTT.

The CDR3 bases are TGTGCCAGTAGTATTTGGGAGGGAAGGGAGCTGTTTTTT. This translates into CASSIWEGRELFF. The chain combines TRBV19 with TRBJ2-2, with 7 bases aligning to TRBD2. The CDR3 covers 13 residues. The germline V gene has CDR1 LNHDA and CDR2 SQIVND (reference sequence). The ends lost 3 bases at V and 9 bases at J; junction bases unmatched: 4.

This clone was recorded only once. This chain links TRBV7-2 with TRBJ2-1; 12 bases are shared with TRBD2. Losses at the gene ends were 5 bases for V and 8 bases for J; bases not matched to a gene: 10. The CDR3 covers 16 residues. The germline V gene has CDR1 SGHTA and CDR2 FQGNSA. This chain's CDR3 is CASSATLAGGIDEQFF. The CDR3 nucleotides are TGTGCCAGCAGCGCGACACTAGCGGGGGGCATCGATGAGCAGTTCTTC.

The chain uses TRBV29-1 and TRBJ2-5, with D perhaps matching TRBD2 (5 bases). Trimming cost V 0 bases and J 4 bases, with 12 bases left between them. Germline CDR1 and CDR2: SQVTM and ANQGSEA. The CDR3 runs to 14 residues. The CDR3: CSVEDWGEGETQYF. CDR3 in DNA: TGCAGCGTTGAAGATTGGGGAGAGGGAGAGACCCAGTACTTC.

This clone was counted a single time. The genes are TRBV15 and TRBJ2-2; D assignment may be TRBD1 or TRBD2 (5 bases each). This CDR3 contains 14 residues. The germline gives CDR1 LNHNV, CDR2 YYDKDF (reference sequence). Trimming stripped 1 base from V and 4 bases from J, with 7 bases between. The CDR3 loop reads CATSRVGTTGELFF. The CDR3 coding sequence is TGTGCCACCAGCAGAGTAGGGACCACCGGGGAGCTGTTTTTT.

This chain's CDR3 is CASSMLAGTVTNEKLFF. CDR3 coding DNA: TGTGCCAGTAGTATGTTAGCAGGGACCGTGACTAATGAAAAACTGTTTTTT. The J gene is TRBJ1-4, the V gene TRBV19; D possibly corresponds to TRBD1 (5 bases). The V and J ends lost 3 bases and 2 bases respectively, with 16 bases between them. Germline V gene sequence: CDR1 LNHDA, CDR2 SQIVND (reference sequence). The CDR3 contains 17 residues.

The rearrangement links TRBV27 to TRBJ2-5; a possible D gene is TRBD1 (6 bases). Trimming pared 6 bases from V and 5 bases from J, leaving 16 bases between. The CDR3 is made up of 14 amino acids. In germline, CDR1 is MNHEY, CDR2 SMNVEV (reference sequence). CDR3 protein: CASSKLDSWETQYF. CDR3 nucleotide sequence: TGTGCCAGCAGCAAACTGGACAGTTGGGAGACCCAGTACTTC.

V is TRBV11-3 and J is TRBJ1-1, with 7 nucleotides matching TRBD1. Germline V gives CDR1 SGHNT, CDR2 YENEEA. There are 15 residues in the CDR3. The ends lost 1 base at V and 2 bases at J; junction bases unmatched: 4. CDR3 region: CASSLAYRGNTEAFF. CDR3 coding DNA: TGTGCCAGCAGCTTAGCTTACAGGGGCAACACTGAAGCTTTCTTT.